These 16 T cell receptor beta chains originate from one sample sequenced in a study of OX40 agonist ivuxolimab in advanced cancers. Produced via immunoSEQ multiplex PCR; TCRdb's table is partial and in-frame only. The data contain 55,000 to 80,000 clones, over 75% of them singletons. This specimen was CD4+ or CD8+ T cells sorted from blood, taken in a trial of the OX40 agonist ivuxolimab. The receptors here all came from an adult with an advanced solid tumor such as melanoma, head and neck, liver or kidney cancer.

The sample holds a few counts of this clone. The chain joins TRBV5-4 to TRBJ1-2; D perhaps matches TRBD1 (5 bases). This CDR3 has 15 residues. V was cut by 5 bases and J by 4 bases, with 18 bases left in between. Germline CDR1 SGHNT, CDR2 YYREEE (reference sequence). CDR3 in amino acids: CASRSQGGFGYGYTF. CDR3 DNA: TGTGCCAGCAGGTCCCAGGGAGGGTTTGGCTATGGCTACACCTTC.

The CDR3 region is CASQLGQSSYEQYF. CDR3 nucleotide sequence: TGTGCCAGCCAGTTGGGACAGAGCTCCTACGAGCAGTACTTC. The chain uses TRBV13 and TRBJ2-7; TRBD1 agrees at 7 bases. Losses at the gene ends were 8 bases for V and 0 bases for J; bases not matched to a gene: 7. In germline, CDR1 is PRHDT, CDR2 FYEKMQ (reference sequence). The CDR3 extends over 14 amino acids.

A remark on this clone: A read error may produce the germline difference seen at one junction end. The chain joins TRBV9 to TRBJ2-7; TRBD1 aligns across 7 bases. In germline, CDR1 is SGDLS, CDR2 YYNGEE. CDR3 length: 14 amino acids. CDR3 DNA sequence: TGTGCCGGCAGCTCCCACAACAGGGGTGACGAGCAGTACTTC. It is translated as CAGSSHNRGDEQYF.

The rearrangement joins TRBV5-1 to TRBJ2-5, with a weak D call TRBD2 (5 bases). The germline V gene has CDR1 SGHRS and CDR2 YFSETQ. The CDR3 length is 13 residues. Trimming took off 1 base at V and 5 bases at J, with 9 bases between the two ends. The CDR3 is CASSLWTSETQYF. The DNA for the CDR3 is TGCGCCAGCAGCTTGTGGACTTCGGAGACCCAGTACTTC. Supplemented by reference TRBV5-1 and TRBJ2-5, the full variable domain reads KAGVTQTPRYLIKTRGQQVTLSCSPISGHRSVSWYQQTPGQGLQFLFEYFSETQRNKGNFPGRFSGRQFSNSRSEMNVSTLELGDSALYLCASSLWTSETQYFGPGTRLLVL.

The J gene is TRBJ2-1, the V gene TRBV6-6, with D possibly being TRBD1 or TRBD2 (6 bases each). Germline V gene data show CDR1 as MNHNY and CDR2 as SVGAGI (reference sequence). This CDR3 comprises 13 residues. V lost 0 bases to trimming and J lost 10 bases, with 10 bases between them. CDR3 loop: CASSYSWGAEQFF. The CDR3 DNA reads as TGTGCCAGCAGTTACTCGTGGGGGGCCGAGCAGTTCTTC.

The rearrangement joins TRBV10-3 to TRBJ1-3; possibly TRBD1 for D (5 bases). This CDR3 has 14 amino acids. Trimming stripped 8 bases from V and 0 bases from J, with 11 bases between. Germline CDR1 reads ENHRY; CDR2 reads SYGVKD. CDR3 protein: CAIGGVSSGNTIYF. For the CDR3, the DNA is TGTGCCATCGGAGGGGTGTCCTCTGGAAACACCATATATTTT.

The chain links TRBV19 to TRBJ2-6; D not resolved. The germline CDR1 and CDR2 sequences are LNHDA and SQIVND (reference sequence). The CDR3 length is 15 residues. Trimming removed 8 bases from V and 2 bases from J, with 13 bases in between. Here the CDR3 reads CASRRMSTGANVLTF. Here the CDR3 DNA reads TGTGCCAGTCGCAGAATGAGCACTGGGGCCAACGTCCTGACTTTC. Filled out from reference TRBV19 and TRBJ2-6, the complete variable domain reads DGGITQSPKYLFRKEGQNVTLSCEQNLNHDAMYWYRQDPGQGLRLIYYSQIVNDFQKGDIAEGYSVSREKKESFPLTVTSAQKNPTAFYLCASRRMSTGANVLTFGAGSRLTVL.

The chain is built from TRBV4-2 and TRBJ1-1, with D tentatively TRBD1 (5 bases). Germline V gene lookup returns CDR1 LGHNA and CDR2 YNFKEQ. This CDR3 contains 14 residues. The V gene lost 0 bases and the J gene lost 4 bases, with 9 bases spanning the gap. CDR3 protein: CASSQEAGITEAFF. Here the CDR3 DNA reads TGTGCCAGCAGCCAAGAAGCAGGGATCACTGAAGCTTTCTTT.

In the case of this clone: Other nucleotide sequences from this sample produce the same CDR3. V usage is TRBV2 and J usage is TRBJ1-3; D call uncertain. Germline loops: CDR1 SNHLY, CDR2 FYNNEI. This CDR3 spans 12 amino acids. V was shortened by 9 bases and J by 1 base, with 7 bases between the two germline ends. CDR3: CARKGSGNTIYF. The CDR3, as DNA: TGTGCCAGGAAAGGATCTGGAAACACCATATATTTT.

This clone is a singleton in its sample. The chain joins TRBV19 to TRBJ1-1, with 8 bases identical to TRBD1. CDR3 length equals 16 residues. J was trimmed by 4 bases and V by 4 bases; bases with no gene match: 11. The germline gives CDR1 LNHDA, CDR2 SQIVND (reference sequence). The CDR3 DNA follows: TGTGCCAGTAGTACCGGACAGGGAACACCGGGCACTGAAGCTTTCTTT. Translation: CASSTGQGTPGTEAFF.

Written as DNA, the CDR3 is TGTGCCAGCAGGCCCCCCTCAGGGTTTGGGGGTTACAATGAGCAGTTCTTC. Its protein product is CASRPPSGFGGYNEQFF. This chain links TRBV27 with TRBJ2-1; either TRBD1 or TRBD2 may supply D (5 bases each). Per the germline V gene, CDR1 is MNHEY and CDR2 is SMNVEV (reference sequence). Between the trimmed V and J ends, which lost 6 bases and 4 bases, there was a span of 22 bases. The CDR3 covers 17 residues.

This CDR3 is CASSFTRDGYTF. In DNA form, the CDR3 reads TGTGCCAGCAGCTTTACAAGAGATGGCTACACCTTC. The chain employs TRBV7-2 and TRBJ1-2, with D unresolved. The CDR3 extends over 12 amino acids. Trimming left V 3 bases short and J 6 bases short, with 8 bases between. Germline V CDR1 and CDR2: SGHTA, FQGNSA.

The chain recombines TRBV15 with TRBJ2-5, with D unresolved. With 1 base removed from V and 3 bases from J, the gap between germline ends came to 9 bases. In germline, CDR1 is LNHNV, CDR2 YYDKDF (reference sequence). The CDR3 consists of 14 residues. The CDR3 here is CATSRVLWEETQYF. CDR3 coding DNA: TGTGCCACCAGCAGAGTTCTATGGGAAGAGACCCAGTACTTC.

This clone has just a few counts. The gene calls are TRBV6-5 and TRBJ1-5; 7 nucleotides match TRBD1. The CDR3 loop spans 15 amino acids. Germline trimming cut 5 bases from V and 4 bases from J; bases unmatched to any gene: 8. CDR1 and CDR2 from the germline V gene are MNHEY and SVGAGI. The CDR3 DNA follows: TGTGCCAGCAGTCAGGGAAGGGGGCGGAATCAGCCCCAGCATTTT. Translated, it gives CASSQGRGRNQPQHF.

The chain carries TRBV6-1 and TRBJ1-1; D may be TRBD1 (5 bases). The V gene's germline CDR1 is MNHNS and CDR2 SASEGT. V was trimmed by 8 bases and J by 0 bases, leaving 13 bases between them. The CDR3 is 14 amino acids. The chain's CDR3 is CASLRDRMNTEAFF. Here the CDR3 DNA reads TGTGCCAGCCTCCGAGACAGAATGAACACTGAAGCTTTCTTT.

This chain connects TRBV5-5 to TRBJ2-7, with a weak D call TRBD2 (5 bases). In germline, CDR1 is SGHKS, CDR2 YYEKEE (reference sequence). The germline V and J ends were trimmed by 1 base and 0 bases, with 17 bases remaining between them. The CDR3 consists of 17 residues. CDR3 residues: CASSLLFSGKSSYEQYF. The DNA for the CDR3 is TGTGCCAGCAGCTTGTTATTTTCGGGGAAGAGCTCCTACGAGCAGTACTTC.